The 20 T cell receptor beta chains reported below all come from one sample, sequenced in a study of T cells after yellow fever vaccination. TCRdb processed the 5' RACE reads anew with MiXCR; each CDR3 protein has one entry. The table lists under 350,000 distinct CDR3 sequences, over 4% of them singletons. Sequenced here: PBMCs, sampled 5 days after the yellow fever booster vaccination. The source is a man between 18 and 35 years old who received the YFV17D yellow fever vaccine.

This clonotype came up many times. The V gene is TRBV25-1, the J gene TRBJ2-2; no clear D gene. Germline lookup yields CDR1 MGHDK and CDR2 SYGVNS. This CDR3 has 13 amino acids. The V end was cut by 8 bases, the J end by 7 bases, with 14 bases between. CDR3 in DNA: TGTGCCAGCTCAGGAGAAGGGCACGGGGAGCTGTTTTTT. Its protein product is CASSGEGHGELFF.

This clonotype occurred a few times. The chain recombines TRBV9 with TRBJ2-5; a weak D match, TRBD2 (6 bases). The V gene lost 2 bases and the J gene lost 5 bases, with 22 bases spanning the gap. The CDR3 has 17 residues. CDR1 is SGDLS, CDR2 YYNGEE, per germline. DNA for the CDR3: TGTGCCAGCAGCGTGAGGGGACTCCAAGAGGCTTGGGAGACCCAGTACTTC. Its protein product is CASSVRGLQEAWETQYF. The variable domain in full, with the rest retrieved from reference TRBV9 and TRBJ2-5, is DSGVTQTPKHLITATGQRVTLRCSPRSGDLSVYWYQQSLDQGLQFLIQYYNGEERAKGNILERFSAQQFPDLHSELNLSSLELGDSALYFCASSVRGLQEAWETQYFGPGTRLLVL.

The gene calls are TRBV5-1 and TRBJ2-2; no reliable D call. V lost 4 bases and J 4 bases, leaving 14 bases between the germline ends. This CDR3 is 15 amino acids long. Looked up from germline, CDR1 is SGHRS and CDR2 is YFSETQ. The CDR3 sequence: CASSPRDLGTGELFF. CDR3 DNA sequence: TGCGCCAGCAGCCCGCGAGACCTCGGCACCGGGGAGCTGTTTTTT. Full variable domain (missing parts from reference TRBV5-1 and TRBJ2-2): KAGVTQTPRYLIKTRGQQVTLSCSPISGHRSVSWYQQTPGQGLQFLFEYFSETQRNKGNFPGRFSGRQFSNSRSEMNVSTLELGDSALYLCASSPRDLGTGELFFGEGSRLTVL.

As DNA, the CDR3 is TGCGCCAGCAGCTTGGATGCTCCAGAGACCCAGTACTTC. Its translation: CASSLDAPETQYF. The rearrangement joins TRBV5-1 to TRBJ2-5; no clear D. V lost 0 bases and J 4 bases, leaving 7 bases between the germline ends. The length of the CDR3 is 13 residues. The V gene's germline CDR1 is SGHRS and CDR2 YFSETQ.

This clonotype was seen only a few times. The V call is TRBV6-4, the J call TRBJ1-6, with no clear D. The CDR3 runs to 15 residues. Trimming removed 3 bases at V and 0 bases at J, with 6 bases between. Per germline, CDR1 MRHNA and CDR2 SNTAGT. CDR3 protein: CASSEWSSYNSPLHF. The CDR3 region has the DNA TGTGCCAGCAGTGAATGGAGCTCCTATAATTCACCCCTCCACTTT.

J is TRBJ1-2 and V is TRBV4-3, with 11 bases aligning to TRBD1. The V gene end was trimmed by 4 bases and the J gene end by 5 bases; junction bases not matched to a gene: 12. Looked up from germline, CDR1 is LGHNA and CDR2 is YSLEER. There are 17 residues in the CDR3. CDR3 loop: CASSRSSRTGGEYGYTF. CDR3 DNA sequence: TGCGCCAGCAGCCGATCAAGCCGGACAGGGGGCGAGTATGGCTACACCTTC.

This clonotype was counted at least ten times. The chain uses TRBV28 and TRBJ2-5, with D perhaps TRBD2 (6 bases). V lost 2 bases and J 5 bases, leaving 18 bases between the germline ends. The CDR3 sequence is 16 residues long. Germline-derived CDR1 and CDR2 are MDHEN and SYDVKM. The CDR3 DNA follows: TGTGCCAGCAGTTTAAGTATCCCGGCGGGGCGCGAGACCCAGTACTTC. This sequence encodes CASSLSIPAGRETQYF.

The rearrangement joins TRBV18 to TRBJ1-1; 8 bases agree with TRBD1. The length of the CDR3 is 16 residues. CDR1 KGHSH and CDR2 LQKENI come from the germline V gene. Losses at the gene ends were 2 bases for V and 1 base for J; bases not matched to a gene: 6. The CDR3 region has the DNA TGTGCCAGCTCACCAGTTCGAGGACAGGGGAACACTGAAGCTTTCTTT. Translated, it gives CASSPVRGQGNTEAFF.

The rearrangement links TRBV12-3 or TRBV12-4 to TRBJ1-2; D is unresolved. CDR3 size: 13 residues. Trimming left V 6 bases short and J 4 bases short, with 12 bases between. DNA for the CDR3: TGTGCCAGCAGCCCCCGAGGGCTCTATGGCTACACCTTC. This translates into CASSPRGLYGYTF.

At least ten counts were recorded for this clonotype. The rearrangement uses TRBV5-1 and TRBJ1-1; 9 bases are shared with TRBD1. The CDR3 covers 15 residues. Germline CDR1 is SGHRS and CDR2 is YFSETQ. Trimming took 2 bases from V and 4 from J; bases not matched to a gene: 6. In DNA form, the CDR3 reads TGCGCCAGCAGCTTATACAGGGGGCAGTTCACTGAAGCTTTCTTT. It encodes CASSLYRGQFTEAFF.

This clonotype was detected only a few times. In DNA form, the CDR3 reads TGTGCCAGCAGCTCGTTCCCCGCTGACAGGGGACCACTAGGCTACACCTTC. Protein product: CASSSFPADRGPLGYTF. This chain uses TRBV11-2 with TRBJ1-2, with 8 nucleotides matching TRBD1. Germline loops: CDR1 SGHAT, CDR2 FQNNGV. Unmatched junction bases numbered 18, after V lost 4 bases and J lost 8 bases. The CDR3 has 17 amino acids. Drawing the rest from reference TRBV11-2 and TRBJ1-2, the complete variable domain is EAGVAQSPRYKIIEKRQSVAFWCNPISGHATLYWYQQILGQGPKLLIQFQNNGVVDDSQLPKDRFSAERLKGVDSTLKIQPAKLEDSAVYLCASSSFPADRGPLGYTFGSGTRLTVV.

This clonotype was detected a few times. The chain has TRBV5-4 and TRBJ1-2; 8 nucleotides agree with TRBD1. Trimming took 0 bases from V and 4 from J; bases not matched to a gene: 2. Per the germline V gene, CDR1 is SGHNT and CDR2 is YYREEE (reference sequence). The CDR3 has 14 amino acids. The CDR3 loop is CASSLEQGVYGYTF. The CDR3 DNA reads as TGTGCCAGCAGCTTGGAACAGGGGGTCTATGGCTACACCTTC.

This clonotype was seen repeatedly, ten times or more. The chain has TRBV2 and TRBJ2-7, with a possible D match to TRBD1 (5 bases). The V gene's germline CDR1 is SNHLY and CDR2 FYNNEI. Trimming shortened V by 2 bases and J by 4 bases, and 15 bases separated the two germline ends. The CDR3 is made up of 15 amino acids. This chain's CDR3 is CASSEIGVGGYEQYV. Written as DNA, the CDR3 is TGTGCCAGCAGTGAAATAGGGGTAGGTGGGTACGAGCAGTACGTC.

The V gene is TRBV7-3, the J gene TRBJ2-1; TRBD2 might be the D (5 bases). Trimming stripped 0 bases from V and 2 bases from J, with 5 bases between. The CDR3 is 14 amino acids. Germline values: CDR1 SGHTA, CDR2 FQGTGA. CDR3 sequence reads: CASSLTSAYNEQFF. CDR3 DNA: TGTGCCAGCAGCTTAACTAGCGCCTACAATGAGCAGTTCTTC.

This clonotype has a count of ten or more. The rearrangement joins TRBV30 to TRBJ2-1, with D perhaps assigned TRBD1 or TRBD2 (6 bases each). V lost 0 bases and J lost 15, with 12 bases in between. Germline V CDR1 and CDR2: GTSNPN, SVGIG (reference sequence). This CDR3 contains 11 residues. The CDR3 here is CAWSVRGAAFF. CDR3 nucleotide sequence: TGTGCCTGGAGTGTAAGGGGGGCCGCGTTCTTC.

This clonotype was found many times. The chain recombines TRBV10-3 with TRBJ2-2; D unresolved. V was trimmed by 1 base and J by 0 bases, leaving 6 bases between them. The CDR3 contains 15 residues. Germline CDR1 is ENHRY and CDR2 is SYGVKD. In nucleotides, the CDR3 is TGTGCCATCAGTGAGTACCCGCCGAACACCGGGGAGCTGTTTTTT. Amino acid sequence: CAISEYPPNTGELFF.

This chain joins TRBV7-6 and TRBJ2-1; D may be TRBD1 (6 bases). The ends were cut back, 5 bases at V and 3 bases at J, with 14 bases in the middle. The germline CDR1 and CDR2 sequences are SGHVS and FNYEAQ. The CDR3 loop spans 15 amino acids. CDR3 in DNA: TGTGCCAGCAGCGTAGGTGAACAGGGCTACAATGAGCAGTTCTTC. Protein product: CASSVGEQGYNEQFF.

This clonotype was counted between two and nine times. This chain's CDR3 is CASRQGPHQGNEQFF. CDR3 sequence (DNA): TGTGCCAGTCGCCAGGGCCCCCACCAGGGAAATGAGCAGTTCTTC. The rearrangement joins TRBV19 to TRBJ2-1, with D possibly matching TRBD1 (5 bases). V lost 8 bases, J lost 7 bases, and 21 bases lay in between. Germline V CDR1 and CDR2: LNHDA, SQIVND (reference sequence). The CDR3 length is 15 residues.

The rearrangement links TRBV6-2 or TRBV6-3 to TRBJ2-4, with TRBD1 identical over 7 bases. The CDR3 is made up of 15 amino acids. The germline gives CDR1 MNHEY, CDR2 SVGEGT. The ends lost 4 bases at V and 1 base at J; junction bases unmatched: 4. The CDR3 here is CASSWDSLAKNIQYF. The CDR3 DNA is TGTGCCAGCAGTTGGGACAGCCTTGCCAAAAACATTCAGTACTTC.

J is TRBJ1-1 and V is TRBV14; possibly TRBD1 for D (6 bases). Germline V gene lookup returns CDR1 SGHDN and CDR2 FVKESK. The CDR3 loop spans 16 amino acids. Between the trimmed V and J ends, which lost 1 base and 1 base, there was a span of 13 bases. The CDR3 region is CASSQARGGGNTEAFF. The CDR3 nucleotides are TGTGCCAGCAGCCAAGCCAGGGGAGGGGGGAACACTGAAGCTTTCTTT.